This TCR beta chain derives from a study of T cell changes during pregnancy in multiple sclerosis. The method was immunoSEQ multiplex PCR; TCRdb's version includes in-frame clones alone and lacks a portion of them. Here the sample spans around 50,000 clones, just over 90% being singletons. Germline assignment: CDR1 SEHNR and CDR2 FQNEAQ (reference sequence). The CDR3 runs 15 residues. V lost 4 bases to trimming and J lost 1 base; unmatched junction nucleotides: 4. The genes are TRBV7-9 and TRBJ1-1; 9 positions match TRBD1. This receptor was obtained from a female donor with multiple sclerosis, enrolled in a pregnancy study. The specimen comprised CD8+ T cells from peripheral blood mononuclear cells, sampled in the second trimester of pregnancy. This CDR3 reads CASSSPGQGNTEAFF. CDR3 coding DNA: TGTGCCAGCAGCTCCCCGGGACAGGGGAACACTGAAGCTTTCTTT.